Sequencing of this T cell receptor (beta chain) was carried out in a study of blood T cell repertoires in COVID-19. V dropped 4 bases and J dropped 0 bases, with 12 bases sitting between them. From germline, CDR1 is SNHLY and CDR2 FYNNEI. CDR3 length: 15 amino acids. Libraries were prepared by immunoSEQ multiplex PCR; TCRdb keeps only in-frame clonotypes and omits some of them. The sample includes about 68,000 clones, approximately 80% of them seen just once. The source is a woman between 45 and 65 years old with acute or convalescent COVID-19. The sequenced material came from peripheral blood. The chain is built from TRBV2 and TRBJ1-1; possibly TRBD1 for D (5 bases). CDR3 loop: CASSGQNLMNTEAFF. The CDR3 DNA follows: TGTGCCAGCAGTGGACAGAACCTAATGAACACTGAAGCTTTCTTT.